The clone carrying this T cell receptor (beta chain) was detected ten times or more. The data were obtained in a study of neurological immune-mediated disorders. The cDNA was synthesized by 5'RACE incorporating 10-nucleotide random UMIs. TCRdb analysed the 5' RACE reads with MiXCR anew, one entry per CDR3 protein. The repertoire holds around 46,000 distinct CDR3 sequences, with around 25% as singletons. Trimming cost V 1 base and J 3 bases; bases outside gene matches: 13. The CDR3 loop spans 19 amino acids. Germline CDR1 is SGHRS and CDR2 is YFSETQ. The TCR sequence derives from a woman between 70 and 85 years old in good health. This chain joins TRBV5-1 and TRBJ2-6; 7 bases agree with TRBD1. Sequencing was carried out using PBMCs. The CDR3 DNA is TGCGCCAGCAGCTTGCGACAGGGAATCTTAACTGTTGGGGCCAACGTCCTGACTTTC. This sequence encodes CASSLRQGILTVGANVLTF.